This T cell receptor (beta chain) came from a study of blood T cell repertoires in COVID-19. Study background: The samples span acute and convalescent COVID-19 from the United States, Italy and Spain. Sources were T cells, B-cell-depleted T cells, or PBMCs; the material itself was cDNA or gDNA.

This clone was observed a handful of times. Authors' analysis steps: Nucleated cell counts were estimated from reference gene primer amplification. Data came from immunoSEQ multiplex PCR; TCRdb stores just in-frame clones and leaves some out. The D gene and trimming were derived from the DNA, and the V and J assignments and clone size from that table. The sample consists of roughly 270,000 clones, 70% to 90% of them appearing once. The CDR3 is 18 residues long. Sequencing used peripheral blood. The J gene is TRBJ1-6, the V gene TRBV21-1; the DNA was not compared with TRBD1, the D call given in the table. TRBV21-1 is annotated as a pseudogene. The sequence was collected from a man aged 50 to 59 with active or convalescent COVID-19. The CDR3, as DNA: TGTGCCAGCAGCAAAGGTTCATATCAGGGACAGGGCAATTCACCCCTCCACTTT. It specifies CASSKGSYQGQGNSPLHF.